Below, 23 T cell receptor beta chains from the same sample are listed, as sequenced in a study of cytomegalovirus exposure and HLA in healthy donors. PCR was performed using 60 Vbeta and 13 Jbeta primers. Sequencing was performed with immunoSEQ multiplex PCR; in TCRdb, only in-frame clones are kept and a portion is missing. The data hold approximately 80,000 clones, with 73% observed a single time. Sequenced: PBMCs. The receptor source for this set is a woman between 35 and 50 years old in good health and CMV-seropositive.

V gene TRBV30 combines with J gene TRBJ2-7; D might be TRBD1 (6 bases). V gave up 4 bases and J gave up 8 bases, with 12 bases separating them. The CDR3 loop spans 11 amino acids. Germline CDR1 reads GTSNPN; CDR2 reads SVGIG (reference sequence). The CDR3 reads CAWNRDNKQYF. Here the CDR3 DNA reads TGTGCCTGGAACCGGGACAACAAGCAGTACTTC. The full variable domain, rest sourced from reference TRBV30 and TRBJ2-7, is SQTIHQWPATLVQPVGSPLSLECTVEGTSNPNLYWYRQAAGRGLQLLFYSVGIGQISSEVPQNLSASRPQDRQFILSSKKLLLSDSGFYLCAWNRDNKQYFGPGTRLTVT.

The chain couples TRBV9 to TRBJ1-5; D gene ambiguous. CDR1 is SGDLS and CDR2 is YYNGEE in the germline V gene. Trimming took 0 bases from V and 3 from J, leaving 10 bases between them. The CDR3 spans 15 residues. The CDR3 reads CASSVAGQNNQPQHF. The CDR3 DNA follows: TGTGCCAGCAGCGTAGCTGGGCAGAACAATCAGCCCCAGCATTTT.

The genes are TRBV11-2 and TRBJ2-2; 11 bases are shared with TRBD1. Germline V gene data show CDR1 as SGHAT and CDR2 as FQNNGV. V lost 6 bases to trimming and J lost 5 bases; unmatched junction nucleotides: 2. This CDR3 is built from 14 residues. As DNA, the CDR3 is TGTGCCAGCAGGGACAGGGGGCAAACCGGGGAGCTGTTTTTT. This sequence encodes CASRDRGQTGELFF. Variable domain in full (rest from reference TRBV11-2 and TRBJ2-2): EAGVAQSPRYKIIEKRQSVAFWCNPISGHATLYWYQQILGQGPKLLIQFQNNGVVDDSQLPKDRFSAERLKGVDSTLKIQPAKLEDSAVYLCASRDRGQTGELFFGEGSRLTVL.

The chain couples TRBV7-8 to TRBJ2-7; 7 bases are a match to TRBD1. CDR1 and CDR2 from the germline V gene are SGHVS and FQNEAQ. This CDR3 comprises 14 residues. V shed 5 bases and J 4 bases; nucleotides not matched to a gene: 8. The CDR3 DNA follows: TGTGCCAGCAGCCTCGCCCGACAGGGTTACGAGCAGTACTTC. Its protein is CASSLARQGYEQYF.

The chain combines TRBV12-5 with TRBJ2-7; the D gene is possibly TRBD1 (5 bases). Germline V lookup: CDR1 LGHNT, CDR2 FRNRAP. This CDR3 is built from 16 residues. Trimming took off 6 bases at V and 3 bases at J, with 21 bases between the two ends. For the CDR3, the DNA is TGTGCTAGTGGCCCAGGGCAGACCGAAGCTAACTACGAGCAGTACTTC. Translated, it gives CASGPGQTEANYEQYF.

The chain employs TRBV5-5 and TRBJ2-1; 9 positions agree with TRBD2. The CDR3 has 15 amino acids. Germline CDR1 SGHKS, CDR2 YYEKEE (reference sequence). The V segment lost 4 bases and the J segment 4 bases; nucleotides outside the gene matches: 6. CDR3 nucleotide sequence: TGTGCCAGCAGCCAAGGGACTAGCTTATACAATGAGCAGTTCTTC. It encodes CASSQGTSLYNEQFF. The variable domain in full, with the rest retrieved from reference TRBV5-5 and TRBJ2-1, is DAGVTQSPTHLIKTRGQQVTLRCSPISGHKSVSWYQQVLGQGPQFIFQYYEKEERGRGNFPDRFSARQFPNYSSELNVNALLLGDSALYLCASSQGTSLYNEQFFGPGTRLTVL.

V and J are TRBV7-8 and TRBJ1-2; maybe TRBD1 (6 bases). The CDR3 is 14 amino acids. Germline V gene lookup returns CDR1 SGHVS and CDR2 FQNEAQ. V gave up 5 bases and J gave up 6 bases, with 16 bases separating them. The DNA of the CDR3 is TGTGCCAGCAGCCCTACGTGGGGGCGAGATGGCTACACCTTC. The encoded protein is CASSPTWGRDGYTF.

This clone was detected only a few times. The chain joins TRBV11-2 to TRBJ2-7, with D possibly matching TRBD1 (6 bases). This CDR3 has 12 amino acids. The germline V and J ends were trimmed by 3 bases and 13 bases, with 16 bases remaining between them. Germline V CDR1 and CDR2: SGHAT, FQNNGV. The CDR3 DNA follows: TGTGCCAGCAGCTTGACAGGCCTCGTAGGATACTTC. Translating gives CASSLTGLVGYF.

This chain connects TRBV7-2 to TRBJ2-5; 9 positions agree with TRBD1. The CDR3 totals 15 residues. V trimming: 4 bases; J trimming: 5 bases; junction bases outside the gene matches: 8. CDR1 and CDR2 (germline): SGHTA, FQGNSA. The CDR3 DNA is TGTGCCAGCAGCTACCACAGGGGGCTTGGGGAGACCCAGTACTTC. Its translation: CASSYHRGLGETQYF.

J is TRBJ2-2 and V is TRBV5-6, with no clear D. Germline CDR1 SGHDT, CDR2 YYEEEE. The V end lost 2 bases, the J end lost 2 bases, and 13 bases lay between the germline ends. The CDR3 consists of 16 residues. In DNA form, the CDR3 reads TGTGCCAGCAGCTTTGCTGAGACACCCAACACCGGGGAGCTGTTTTTT. The encoded protein is CASSFAETPNTGELFF.

V and J are TRBV10-2 and TRBJ2-5, with 12 bases aligning to TRBD2. V trimming: 5 bases; J trimming: 0 bases; junction bases outside the gene matches: 7. Germline V gene data show CDR1 as WSHSY and CDR2 as SAAADI. This CDR3 has 17 amino acids. The chain's CDR3 is CASSPTSGGHYQETQYF. The CDR3 region has the DNA TGCGCCAGCAGTCCCACTAGCGGGGGGCACTACCAAGAGACCCAGTACTTC.

The chain recombines TRBV29-1 with TRBJ1-1; D gene ambiguous. V was trimmed by 6 bases and J by 0 bases, leaving 14 bases between them. Germline V CDR1 and CDR2: SQVTM, ANQGSEA. This CDR3 contains 14 residues. The CDR3 region is CSVLLAGVNTEAFF. DNA of the CDR3: TGCAGCGTCCTTTTGGCGGGTGTGAACACTGAAGCTTTCTTT.

A few counts support this clone. V gene TRBV5-6 combines with J gene TRBJ1-3; perhaps TRBD1 as D (6 bases). This CDR3 has 14 amino acids. V lost 4 bases, J lost 3 bases, and 11 bases lay in between. Germline values: CDR1 SGHDT, CDR2 YYEEEE. The chain's CDR3 is CASSLYRDGNTIYF. The CDR3 nucleotides are TGTGCCAGCAGCCTTTACAGGGATGGAAACACCATATATTTT.

The gene calls are TRBV29-1 and TRBJ1-1; D unclear. CDR3 length: 14 residues. V was cut by 5 bases and J by 3 bases, with 16 bases left in between. CDR1 is SQVTM, CDR2 ANQGSEA, per germline. CDR3: CSVSMQAGHTEAFF. CDR3 bases: TGCAGCGTTTCGATGCAGGCCGGTCACACTGAAGCTTTCTTT.

The chain links TRBV19 to TRBJ2-3, with TRBD1 matching 7 bases. Looked up from germline, CDR1 is LNHDA and CDR2 is SQIVND (reference sequence). CDR3 length equals 15 residues. Trimming took 7 bases from V and 2 from J; bases not matched to a gene: 9. The CDR3 is CASKSRGSATDTQYF. The CDR3 region has the DNA TGTGCCAGTAAGTCCAGGGGGAGCGCCACAGATACGCAGTATTTT.

The chain employs TRBV9 and TRBJ1-1, with 8 nucleotides matching TRBD1. Germline V gives CDR1 SGDLS, CDR2 YYNGEE. This CDR3 has 16 residues. With V trimmed by 3 bases and J by 1 base, 8 bases remained unmatched. CDR3 nucleotide sequence: TGTGCCAGCAGCGCCGGACTCCAGGGGGCGAACACTGAAGCTTTCTTT. Amino acids: CASSAGLQGANTEAFF.

This chain joins TRBV27 and TRBJ2-1; tentatively, D is TRBD2 (6 bases). This CDR3 has 13 amino acids. Trimming removed 7 bases from V and 12 bases from J, with 19 bases in between. Germline CDR1 and CDR2: MNHEY and SMNVEV (reference sequence). CDR3 in DNA: TGTGCCAGCACGCCCGATCCACTAGCAACGCAGTTCTTC. It yields the protein CASTPDPLATQFF.

The chain joins TRBV29-1 to TRBJ2-1; TRBD2 matches 9 bases. The trim removed 3 bases at V and 3 bases at J, leaving 3 bases unmatched. This CDR3 has 14 amino acids. Germline V lookup: CDR1 SQVTM, CDR2 ANQGSEA. The CDR3 sequence: CSVDLAGNYNEQFF. The CDR3 DNA is TGCAGCGTTGATCTAGCGGGAAACTACAATGAGCAGTTCTTC.

The chain employs TRBV4-3 and TRBJ2-2, with TRBD2 identical over 12 bases. Germline lookup yields CDR1 LGHNA and CDR2 YSLEER. V shed 3 bases and J 4 bases; nucleotides not matched to a gene: 6. This CDR3 contains 17 residues. Written as DNA, the CDR3 is TGCGCCAGCAGCCAGCGACTAGCGGGGGATTCCACCGGGGAGCTGTTTTTT. Amino acid sequence: CASSQRLAGDSTGELFF.

The chain employs TRBV7-2 and TRBJ1-2; 7 bases match TRBD1. Per germline, CDR1 SGHTA and CDR2 FQGNSA. This CDR3 has 14 residues. After removal of 6 bases from V and 3 bases from J, the junction contained 7 bases not matched to a gene. The CDR3 is CASSPTGPHYGYTF. The CDR3 coding sequence is TGTGCCAGCAGTCCGACAGGGCCACACTATGGCTACACCTTC.

This rearrangement joins TRBV11-2 to TRBJ2-7; D gene uncertain. Trimming pared 4 bases from V and 7 bases from J, leaving 5 bases between. The CDR3 extends over 10 amino acids. Germline CDR1 and CDR2: SGHAT and FQNNGV. The CDR3 bases are TGTGCCAGCAGCTCCGTGGAGCAGTACTTC. Translating it yields CASSSVEQYF.

V is TRBV2 and J is TRBJ2-3, with 12 bases lining up with TRBD2. The J segment lost 5 bases and the V segment lost 6 bases, leaving 6 bases of the junction unmatched. The CDR3 is 15 amino acids. Germline values: CDR1 SNHLY, CDR2 FYNNEI. CDR3 in DNA: TGTGCCAGCAGGCCGACTAGCGGGGGTGGAGATACGCAGTATTTT. Its translation is CASRPTSGGGDTQYF.

The V and J genes are TRBV15 and TRBJ1-1; possible D gene TRBD1, 5 bases. CDR3 length: 15 amino acids. Between the trimmed V and J ends, which lost 0 bases and 2 bases, there was a span of 10 bases. Germline CDR1 is LNHNV and CDR2 is YYDKDF (reference sequence). CDR3 protein: CATSRDGATNTEAFF. The CDR3 DNA reads as TGTGCCACCAGCAGAGATGGGGCTACTAACACTGAAGCTTTCTTT.